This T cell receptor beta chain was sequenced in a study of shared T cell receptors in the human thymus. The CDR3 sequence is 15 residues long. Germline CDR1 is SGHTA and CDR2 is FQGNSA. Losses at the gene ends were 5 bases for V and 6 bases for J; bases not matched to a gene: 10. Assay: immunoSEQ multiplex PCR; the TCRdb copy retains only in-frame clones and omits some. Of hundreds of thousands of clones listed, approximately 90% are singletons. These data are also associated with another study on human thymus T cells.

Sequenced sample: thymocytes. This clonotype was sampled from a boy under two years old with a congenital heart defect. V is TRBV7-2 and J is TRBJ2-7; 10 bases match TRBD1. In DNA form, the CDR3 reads TGTGCCAGCAGCCCTCAGACAGGGGGCGCGTTCGAGCAGTACTTC. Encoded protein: CASSPQTGGAFEQYF.